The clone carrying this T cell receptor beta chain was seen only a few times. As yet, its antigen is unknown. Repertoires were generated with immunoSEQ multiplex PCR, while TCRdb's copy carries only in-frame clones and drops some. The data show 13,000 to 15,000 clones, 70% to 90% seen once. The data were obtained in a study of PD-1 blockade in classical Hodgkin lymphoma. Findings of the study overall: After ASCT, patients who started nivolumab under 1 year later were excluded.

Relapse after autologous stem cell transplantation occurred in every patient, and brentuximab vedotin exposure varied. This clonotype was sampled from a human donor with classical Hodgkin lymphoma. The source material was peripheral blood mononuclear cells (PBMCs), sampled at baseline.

The CDR3 nucleotides are TGTGCCAGCACTCCGAGGGGGGAAGTCGGCTATGGCTACACCTTC. It is translated as CASTPRGEVGYGYTF. This chain uses TRBV6-5 with TRBJ1-2; D perhaps matches TRBD1 (6 bases). Germline CDR1 and CDR2: MNHEY and SVGAGI. This CDR3 region has 15 residues. The V end was cut by 7 bases, the J end by 4 bases, with 19 bases between.